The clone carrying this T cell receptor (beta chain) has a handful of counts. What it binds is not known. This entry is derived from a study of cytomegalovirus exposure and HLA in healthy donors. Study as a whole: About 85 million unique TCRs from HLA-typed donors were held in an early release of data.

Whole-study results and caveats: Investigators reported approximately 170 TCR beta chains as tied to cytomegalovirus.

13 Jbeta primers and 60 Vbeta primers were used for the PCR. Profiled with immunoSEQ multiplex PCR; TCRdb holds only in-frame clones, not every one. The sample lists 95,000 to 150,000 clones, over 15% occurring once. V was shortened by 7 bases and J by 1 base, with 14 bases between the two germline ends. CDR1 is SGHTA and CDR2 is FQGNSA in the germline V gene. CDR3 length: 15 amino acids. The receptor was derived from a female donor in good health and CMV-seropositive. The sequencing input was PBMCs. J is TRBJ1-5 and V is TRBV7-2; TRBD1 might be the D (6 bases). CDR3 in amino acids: CASTTLGQSNQPQHF. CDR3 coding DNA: TGTGCCAGCACCACTCTTGGACAGAGCAATCAGCCCCAGCATTTT. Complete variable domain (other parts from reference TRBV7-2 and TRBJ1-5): GAGVSQSPSNKVTEKGKDVELRCDPISGHTALYWYRQSLGQGLEFLIYFQGNSAPDKSGLPSDRFSAERTGGSVSTLTIQRTQQEDSAVYLCASTTLGQSNQPQHFGDGTRLSIL.